The rows below give T cell receptor beta chains drawn from one sample of a study of blood T cell repertoires in COVID-19. Clones were read by immunoSEQ multiplex PCR, and TCRdb kept only the in-frame ones, dropping some. The table has about 440,000 clones, around 90% seen once; the top ten hold 0.55% to 0.75%. Sequenced material: PBMCs or T cells enriched from blood (not recorded which). Receptors were obtained from a man younger than 35 who had recovered from COVID-19. Each CDR3 is given with its conserved first and last residue. D genes are given only for firm matches. Part of the rows lack a size; the others show once, few, many or a class for expanded clones.

d_gene	j_gene	v_gene	abundance	CDR3nt	CDR3aa
NA	TRBJ1-5	TRBV10-1	NA	TGCGCCAGCAGTTTATCCTTAAATCAGCCCCAGCATTTT	CASSLSLNQPQHF
TRBD1	TRBJ1-5	TRBV19	NA	TGTGCCACAGGGGACAGGGCCAATCAGCCCCAGCATTTT	CATGDRANQPQHF
NA	TRBJ1-2	TRBV5-1	NA	TGCGCCAGCAGCTTGGGCCAGACCTACTACTACACCTTC	CASSLGQTYYYTF
TRBD1	TRBJ1-1	TRBV12-3/TRBV12-4	NA	TGTGCCAGCAGAAAAGCCGGGACAGGTGAAGCTTTCTTT	CASRKAGTGEAFF
NA	TRBJ1-1	TRBV3-1/TRBV3-2	NA	TGTGCCAGCAGCCCTCGAGGGAACACTGAAGCTTTCTTT	CASSPRGNTEAFF
NA	TRBJ1-5	TRBV20-1	NA	TGCAGTGCTAGTGACCGGGGGACTAATCAGCCCCAGCATTTT	CSASDRGTNQPQHF
NA	TRBJ2-1	TRBV11-2	NA	TGTGCCAGCAGCCCCTTAAGGAGCGCGAGCTCCTACAATGAGCAGTTCTTC	CASSPLRSASSYNEQFF
TRBD1	TRBJ2-7	TRBV30	few	TGTGCCTGGAGTCGGACAGGCGACGCTTCCTTAGTTTCCTACGAGCAGTACTTC	CAWSRTGDASLVSYEQYF
NA	TRBJ2-2	TRBV28	NA	TGTGCCAGCAGGACTGCAAGAGGGAGTAACACCGGGGAGCTGTTTTTT	CASRTARGSNTGELFF
NA	TRBJ1-1	TRBV11-3	NA	TGTGCCAGCAGCTTAGATGGCAGGATGAACACTGAAGCTTTCTTT	CASSLDGRMNTEAFF
NA	TRBJ1-5	TRBV27	few	TGTGCCAGCAGGACGTCAGGGGTAAGCAATCAGCCCCAGCATTTT	CASRTSGVSNQPQHF
TRBD1	TRBJ1-4	TRBV9	NA	TGTGCCAGCAGCGCGACAGGGATTGATGAAAAACTGTTTTTT	CASSATGIDEKLFF
NA	TRBJ2-6	TRBV6-1	NA	TGTGCCAGCAGTGCCACCAAACTGAGCTCTGGGGCCAACGTCCTGACTTTC	CASSATKLSSGANVLTF
NA	TRBJ1-2	TRBV6-5	NA	TGTGCCAGCAGGCGGACAGAGGCCTATGGCTACACCTTC	CASRRTEAYGYTF
TRBD2	TRBJ2-7	TRBV3-1/TRBV3-2	NA	TGTGCCAGCAGTCTCTTGACTAGCCTTGCAGAGCAGTACTTC	CASSLLTSLAEQYF
TRBD2	TRBJ2-2	TRBV29-1	NA	TGCAGCGCTGAGGGACTAGCGGGGAACACCGGGGAGCTGTTTTTT	CSAEGLAGNTGELFF
NA	TRBJ1-2	TRBV29-1	few	TGCAGCGTTGTCCCCTGGACAGAAGAATATGGCTACACCTTC	CSVVPWTEEYGYTF
NA	TRBJ2-7	TRBV28	once	TGTGCCAGCAGTTCGCAGGGGCAATACGAGCAGTACTTC	CASSSQGQYEQYF
TRBD2	TRBJ2-3	TRBV11-2	NA	TGTGCCAGCAGACGCAGAGGGACTATCACAGATACGCAGTATTTT	CASRRRGTITDTQYF
NA	TRBJ1-5	TRBV5-1	once	TGCGCCAGCAGCTTGGGCTCCTCGGACATACGCAATCAGCCCCAGCATTTT	CASSLGSSDIRNQPQHF
TRBD2	TRBJ2-2	TRBV7-9	few	TGTGCCAGCAGCTCGCGGACTAGCGGCCCCACCGGGGAGCTGTTTTTT	CASSSRTSGPTGELFF
NA	TRBJ1-5	TRBV19	NA	TGTGCCAGTAGTATACCCAGGGGCTATAGCAATCAGCCCCAGCATTTT	CASSIPRGYSNQPQHF
TRBD1	TRBJ1-5	TRBV9	NA	TGTGCCAGCGGGACAGGGAAGGGCAATCAGCCCCAGCATTTT	CASGTGKGNQPQHF
NA	TRBJ1-2	TRBV12-3/TRBV12-4	once	TGTGCCAGCAGTTGGGGGGGAAGCTATGGCTACACCTTC	CASSWGGSYGYTF
NA	TRBJ1-3	TRBV11-2	NA	TGTGCCAGCGCTACAGGGCTGAGTGGAAACACCATATATTTT	CASATGLSGNTIYF
TRBD2	TRBJ2-1	TRBV7-6	NA	TGTGCCAGCAGCACAAACCCTAGCGGGAGCTTTATAAGTGAGCAGTTCTTC	CASSTNPSGSFISEQFF
NA	TRBJ1-3	TRBV11-1	NA	TGTGCCAGCAGCTCCGGGTCACGCTCTGGAAACACCATATATTTT	CASSSGSRSGNTIYF
NA	TRBJ1-3	TRBV9	NA	TGTGCCAGCAGCGACGGCTCTGGAAACACCATATATTTT	CASSDGSGNTIYF
TRBD1	TRBJ1-5	TRBV2	NA	TGTGCCAGCAAGCTAGACAGGGTGTTATTTCAGCCCCAGCATTTT	CASKLDRVLFQPQHF
TRBD1	TRBJ1-2	TRBV7-9	NA	TGTGCCAGCAGCCCGGGACAGGGAGGATATGACTATGGCTACACCTTC	CASSPGQGGYDYGYTF
NA	TRBJ1-1	TRBV5-1	NA	TGCGCCAGCAGCTCGCAGGGTGAATCCACTGAAGCTTTCTTT	CASSSQGESTEAFF
NA	TRBJ2-2	TRBV7-8	NA	TGTGCCAGCAGCTTAGCACGGGGAACCGGGGAGCTGTTTTTT	CASSLARGTGELFF
TRBD1	TRBJ1-2	TRBV11-2	NA	TGTGCCAGCAGCTTAGGAGGACAGGGTACTTATGGCTACACCTTC	CASSLGGQGTYGYTF
TRBD1	TRBJ1-3	TRBV6-4	once	TGTGCCAGCAGTGACTGGGACAGGGTCTTCTCTGGAAACACCATATATTTT	CASSDWDRVFSGNTIYF
NA	TRBJ1-2	TRBV23-1	once	TGCGCCAGCAGGCCAATGGTGCGAGGCTACACCTTC	CASRPMVRGYTF
NA	TRBJ1-5	TRBV27	NA	TGTGCCAGCAGCTCCGGACAACATAGCAATCAGCCCCAGCATTTT	CASSSGQHSNQPQHF
TRBD1	TRBJ1-2	TRBV12-3/TRBV12-4	NA	TGTGCCAGCCTCAGGGGGCAAGGGTATGGCTACACCTTC	CASLRGQGYGYTF
TRBD1	TRBJ1-2	TRBV29-1	NA	TGCAGCGTGCGCAATGACAGGGTGTCCGGCTACACCTTC	CSVRNDRVSGYTF
NA	TRBJ1-2	TRBV6-5	NA	TGTGCCAGCAGCCTGTCAGGGAATACAGGCTACACCTTC	CASSLSGNTGYTF
NA	TRBJ1-4	TRBV6-5	once	TGTGCCAGCAGTTACTCGGAGGGACTGAGGGGAAAACTGTTTTTT	CASSYSEGLRGKLFF
NA	TRBJ1-3	TRBV5-6	NA	TGTGCCAGCAGCTTGTGGGGCGAGGCTTACGGAAACACCATATATTTT	CASSLWGEAYGNTIYF
TRBD1	TRBJ1-6	TRBV5-1	once	TGCGCCAGCAGCGGCGACAGGGTAGGATCACCCCTCCACTTT	CASSGDRVGSPLHF
TRBD1	TRBJ2-3	TRBV10-3	once	TGTGCCACCCGGACAGGGCAAGGAACAGATACGCAGTATTTT	CATRTGQGTDTQYF
NA	TRBJ1-6	TRBV5-1	NA	TGCGCCAGCAGCTTGGATTTGGAAAAGGGGTATTCACCCCTCCACTTT	CASSLDLEKGYSPLHF
TRBD1	TRBJ2-7	TRBV7-3	NA	TGTGCCAGCAGCAAGGACAGGGGTGGGTACGAGCAGTACTTC	CASSKDRGGYEQYF
TRBD2	TRBJ2-1	TRBV15	NA	TGTGCCACCAGTAGAGGCGGGAGCGGGAATGAGCAGTTCTTC	CATSRGGSGNEQFF
NA	TRBJ1-4	TRBV9	NA	TGTGCCAGCAGCGTAGCCACGCGTGAAAATGAAAAACTGTTTTTT	CASSVATRENEKLFF
NA	TRBJ1-1	TRBV24-1	NA	TGTGCCACCAGTGATCCTTTGGGGGCAGGTGAAGCTTTCTTT	CATSDPLGAGEAFF
TRBD1	TRBJ2-1	TRBV27	NA	TGTGCCAGCAGTTGGGACGCAGGGGGCGATGAGCAGTTCTTC	CASSWDAGGDEQFF
NA	TRBJ2-3	TRBV5-1	NA	TGCGCCAGCAGAAATTCCGGGACAACTAGCACAGATACGCAGTATTTT	CASRNSGTTSTDTQYF
TRBD1	TRBJ1-6	TRBV28	NA	TGTGCCAGCAGTGGACAGGTGGGGAATTCACCCCTCCACTTT	CASSGQVGNSPLHF
TRBD1	TRBJ1-6	TRBV9	NA	TGTGCCAGCAGCGCGACAGGGGATTATAATTCACCCCTCCACTTT	CASSATGDYNSPLHF